Sequencing of this TCR beta chain was carried out in a study of lung T cells in sarcoidosis with Löfgren's syndrome. Regarding the study as a whole: Multiple Löfgren's syndrome patients reportedly shared TRAV12-1 and TRBV2 CDR3 motifs. TRBV2 was the preferred pairing partner of TRAV12-1, with similar CDR3s. Löfgren's syndrome patients reportedly showed greatest TRAV12-1 and TRBV2 expansion versus controls. These T cells possibly recognize a putative, unidentified sarcoidosis-associated antigen.

Each CDR3 protein is one row after TCRdb ran MiXCR on the reads. This table holds more than 50,000 distinct CDR3 sequences, 21% found once. With 0 bases clipped from V and 6 bases from J, the junction kept 14 bases outside the gene matches. The germline V gene encodes CDR1 MNHEY and CDR2 SVGEGT. The length of the CDR3 is 18 residues. In the case of this clonotype: What it binds is not known.

The receptor comes from a human donor with sarcoidosis (Löfgren's syndrome or another form), or a control subject (not recorded which). Sequences were obtained from CD4+ T cells from PBMCs. The chain recombines TRBV6-2 or TRBV6-3 with TRBJ2-3, with 8 bases identical to TRBD2. The CDR3 bases are TGTGCCAGCAGTTACTCCCGGACTAGCACCTCCTTCACGGATACGCAGTATTTT. Protein sequence: CASSYSRTSTSFTDTQYF.